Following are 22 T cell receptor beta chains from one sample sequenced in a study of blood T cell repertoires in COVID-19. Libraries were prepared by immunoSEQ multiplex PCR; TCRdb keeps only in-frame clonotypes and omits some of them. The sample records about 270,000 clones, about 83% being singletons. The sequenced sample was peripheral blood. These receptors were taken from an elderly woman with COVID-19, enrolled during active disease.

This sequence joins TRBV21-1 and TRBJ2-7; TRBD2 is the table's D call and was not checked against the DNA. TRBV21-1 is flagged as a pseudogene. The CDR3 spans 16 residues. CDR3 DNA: TGTGCCAGCAGCAAAGTGTGCGGGGCCTTTACCTACGAGCAGTACTTC. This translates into CASSKVCGAFTYEQYF.

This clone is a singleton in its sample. The CDR3 nucleotides are TGTGCCAGCAGCCAAACAGAGAACACTGAAGCTTTCTTT. Protein sequence: CASSQTENTEAFF. This chain joins TRBV11-2 and TRBJ1-1; D gene uncertain. Germline V lookup: CDR1 SGHAT, CDR2 FQNNGV. The CDR3 sequence is 13 residues long. The germline V and J ends were trimmed by 5 bases and 1 base, with 8 bases remaining between them. The complete variable domain, with remaining parts taken from reference TRBV11-2 and TRBJ1-1, reads EAGVAQSPRYKIIEKRQSVAFWCNPISGHATLYWYQQILGQGPKLLIQFQNNGVVDDSQLPKDRFSAERLKGVDSTLKIQPAKLEDSAVYLCASSQTENTEAFFGQGTRLTVV.

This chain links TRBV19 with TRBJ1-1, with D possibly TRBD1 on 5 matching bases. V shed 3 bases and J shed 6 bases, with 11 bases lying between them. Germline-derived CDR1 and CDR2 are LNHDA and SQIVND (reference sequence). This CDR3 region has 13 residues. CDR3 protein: CASSMVGDAEAFF. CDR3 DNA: TGTGCCAGTAGTATGGTAGGGGATGCTGAAGCTTTCTTT.

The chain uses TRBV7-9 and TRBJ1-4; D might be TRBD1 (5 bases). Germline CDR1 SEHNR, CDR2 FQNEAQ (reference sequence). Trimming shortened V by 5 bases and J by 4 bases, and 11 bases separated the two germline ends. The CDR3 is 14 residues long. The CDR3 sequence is CASSPGGNNEKLFF. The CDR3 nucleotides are TGTGCCAGCAGCCCCGGGGGGAATAATGAAAAACTGTTTTTT.

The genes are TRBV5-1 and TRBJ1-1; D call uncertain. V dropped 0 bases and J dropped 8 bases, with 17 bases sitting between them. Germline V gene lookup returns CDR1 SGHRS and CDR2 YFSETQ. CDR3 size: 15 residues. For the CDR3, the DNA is TGCGCCAGCAGCTTGGGATCCGGGAAGAGTCACGAAGCTTTCTTT. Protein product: CASSLGSGKSHEAFF.

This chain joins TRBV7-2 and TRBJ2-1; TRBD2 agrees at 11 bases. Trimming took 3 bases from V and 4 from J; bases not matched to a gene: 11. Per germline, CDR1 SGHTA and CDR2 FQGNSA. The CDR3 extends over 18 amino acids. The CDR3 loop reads CASSFPLSGGARYNEQFF. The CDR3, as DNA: TGTGCCAGCAGCTTCCCCCTTAGCGGGGGGGCCAGGTACAATGAGCAGTTCTTC.

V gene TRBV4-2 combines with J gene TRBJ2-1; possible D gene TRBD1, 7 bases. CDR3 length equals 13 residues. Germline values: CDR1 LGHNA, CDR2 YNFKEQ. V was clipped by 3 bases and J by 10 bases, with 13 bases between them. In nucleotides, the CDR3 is TGTGCCAGCAGCCACGGAGGGACAGTCGAGCAGTTCTTC. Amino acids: CASSHGGTVEQFF.

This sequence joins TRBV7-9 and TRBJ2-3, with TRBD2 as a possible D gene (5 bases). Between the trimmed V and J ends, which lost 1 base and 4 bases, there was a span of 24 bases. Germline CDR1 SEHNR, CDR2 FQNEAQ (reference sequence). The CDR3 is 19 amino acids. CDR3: CASSLEFGVQKDGADTQYF. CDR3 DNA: TGTGCCAGCAGCTTAGAGTTCGGGGTCCAAAAGGATGGTGCAGATACGCAGTATTTT.

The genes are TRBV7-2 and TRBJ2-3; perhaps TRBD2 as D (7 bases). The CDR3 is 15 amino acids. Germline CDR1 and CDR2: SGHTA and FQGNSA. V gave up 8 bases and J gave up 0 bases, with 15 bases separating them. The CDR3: CASYLGGRSTDTQYF. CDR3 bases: TGTGCCAGCTATTTGGGGGGGCGGAGCACAGATACGCAGTATTTT.

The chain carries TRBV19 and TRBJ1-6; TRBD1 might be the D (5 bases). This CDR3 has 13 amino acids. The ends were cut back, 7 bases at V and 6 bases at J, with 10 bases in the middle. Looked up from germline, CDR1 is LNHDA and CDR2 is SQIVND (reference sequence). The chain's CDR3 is CASIDRLNSPLHF. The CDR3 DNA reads TGTGCCAGTATTGACAGACTTAATTCACCCCTCCACTTT.

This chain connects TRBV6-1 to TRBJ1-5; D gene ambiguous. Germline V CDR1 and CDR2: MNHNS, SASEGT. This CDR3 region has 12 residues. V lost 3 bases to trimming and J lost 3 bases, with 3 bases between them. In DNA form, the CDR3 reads TGTGCCAGCAGTGATCTCAATCAGCCCCAGCATTTT. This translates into CASSDLNQPQHF.

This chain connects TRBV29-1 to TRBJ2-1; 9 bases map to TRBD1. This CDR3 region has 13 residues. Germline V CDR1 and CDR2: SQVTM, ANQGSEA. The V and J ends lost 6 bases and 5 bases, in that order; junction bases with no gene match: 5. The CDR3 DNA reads TGCAGCGTGGACAGGGGCCTAAACAATGAGCAGTTCTTC. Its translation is CSVDRGLNNEQFF.

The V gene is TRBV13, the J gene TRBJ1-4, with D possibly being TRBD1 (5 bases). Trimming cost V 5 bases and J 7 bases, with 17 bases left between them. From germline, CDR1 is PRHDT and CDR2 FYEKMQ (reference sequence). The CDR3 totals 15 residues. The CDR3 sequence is CASSPRQRGGEKLFF. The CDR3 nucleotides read TGTGCCAGCAGCCCTAGACAGCGGGGGGGTGAAAAACTGTTTTTT.

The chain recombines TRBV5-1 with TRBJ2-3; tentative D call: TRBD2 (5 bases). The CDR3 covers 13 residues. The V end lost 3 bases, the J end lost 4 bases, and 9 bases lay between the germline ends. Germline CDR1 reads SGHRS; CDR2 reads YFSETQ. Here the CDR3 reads CASSSSGSDTQYF. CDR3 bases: TGCGCCAGCAGCTCGTCGGGGTCAGATACGCAGTATTTT.

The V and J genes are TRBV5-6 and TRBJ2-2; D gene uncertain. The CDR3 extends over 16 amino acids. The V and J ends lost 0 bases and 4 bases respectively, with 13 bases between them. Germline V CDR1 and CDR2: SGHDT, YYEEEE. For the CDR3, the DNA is TGTGCCAGCAGCTTGGAGGTTGCTAGTCGCACCGGGGAGCTGTTTTTT. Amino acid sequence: CASSLEVASRTGELFF.

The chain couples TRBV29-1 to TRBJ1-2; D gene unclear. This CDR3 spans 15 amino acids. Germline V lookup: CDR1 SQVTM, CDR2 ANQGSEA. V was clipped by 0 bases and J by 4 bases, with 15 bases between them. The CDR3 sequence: CSVEDENQGGYGYTF. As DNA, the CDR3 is TGCAGCGTTGAAGATGAAAACCAAGGCGGCTATGGCTACACCTTC.

The CDR3 bases are TGTGCCAGCTCCGGACAGGGTGGTTCGGATGGCTACACCTTC. Amino acids: CASSGQGGSDGYTF. This chain joins TRBV2 and TRBJ1-2, with 8 nucleotides matching TRBD1. V dropped 8 bases and J dropped 6; count of bases not matched to a gene: 11. There are 14 residues in the CDR3. Germline loops: CDR1 SNHLY, CDR2 FYNNEI.

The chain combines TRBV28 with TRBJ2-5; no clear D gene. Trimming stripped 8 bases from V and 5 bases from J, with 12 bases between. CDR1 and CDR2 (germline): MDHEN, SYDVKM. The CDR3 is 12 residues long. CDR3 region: CASRAPRETQYF. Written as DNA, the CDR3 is TGTGCCAGCCGCGCTCCTAGGGAGACCCAGTACTTC.

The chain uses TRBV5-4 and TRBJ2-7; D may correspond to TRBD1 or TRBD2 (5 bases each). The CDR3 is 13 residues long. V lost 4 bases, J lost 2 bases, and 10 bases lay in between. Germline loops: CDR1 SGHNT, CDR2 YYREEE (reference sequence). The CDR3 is CASSLGRAYEQYF. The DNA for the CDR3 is TGTGCCAGCAGCCTGGGACGGGCCTACGAGCAGTACTTC.

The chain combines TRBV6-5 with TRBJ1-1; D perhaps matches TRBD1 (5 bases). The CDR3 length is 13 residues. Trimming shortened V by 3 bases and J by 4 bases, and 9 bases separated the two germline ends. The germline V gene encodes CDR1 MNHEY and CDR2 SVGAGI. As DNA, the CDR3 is TGTGCCAGCAGTTATCAGGGCACCACTGAAGCTTTCTTT. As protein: CASSYQGTTEAFF.

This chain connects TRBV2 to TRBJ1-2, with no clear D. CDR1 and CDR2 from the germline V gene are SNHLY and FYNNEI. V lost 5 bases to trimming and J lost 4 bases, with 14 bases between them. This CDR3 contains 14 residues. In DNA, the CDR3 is TGTGCCAGCAGTATCGGTGCGGAACCCTATGGCTACACCTTC. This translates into CASSIGAEPYGYTF. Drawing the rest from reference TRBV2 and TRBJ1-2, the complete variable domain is EPEVTQTPSHQVTQMGQEVILRCVPISNHLYFYWYRQILGQKVEFLVSFYNNEISEKSEIFDDQFSVERPDGSNFTLKIRSTKLEDSAMYFCASSIGAEPYGYTFGSGTRLTVV.

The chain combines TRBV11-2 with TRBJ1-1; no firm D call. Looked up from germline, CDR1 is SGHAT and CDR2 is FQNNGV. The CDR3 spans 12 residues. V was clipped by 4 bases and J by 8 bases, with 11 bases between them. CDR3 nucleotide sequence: TGTGCCAGCAGCTCGGATCGGGTGGAAGCTTTCTTT. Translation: CASSSDRVEAFF.